This TCR beta chain is from a study of blood T cell repertoires in COVID-19. At the level of the study: Samples of COVID-19 (acute and convalescent) were obtained from the United States, Italy and Spain.

Deletions cut 8 bases from V and 2 bases from J, with 15 bases between. Germline V gene sequence: CDR1 SGHNT, CDR2 YENEEA. The CDR3 is 14 amino acids. Method: immunoSEQ multiplex PCR; TCRdb's copy keeps in-frame clones and lacks some. The table lists more than 95,000 clones, 84% of them singletons. The clonotype was recovered from a man in his 60s with acute or convalescent COVID-19. The sequencing input was peripheral blood. The chain employs TRBV11-3 and TRBJ1-1; D is unclear. The CDR3 spells CASGVREGNTEAFF. As DNA, the CDR3 is TGTGCCAGCGGGGTTCGGGAAGGAAACACTGAAGCTTTCTTT.